Listed below are T cell receptor beta chains from one sample, sequenced in a study of T cell responses to AZD1222 COVID-19 vaccine. Only in-frame clones appear in the TCRdb table, and some are missing; sequencing was by immunoSEQ multiplex PCR. The repertoire has some 110,000 clones, 85% to 90% of them found once; the top ten carry about 7.1%. Sequences were derived from peripheral blood, sampled 28 days after the second AZD1222 dose. Receptors were obtained from an adult who received the AZD1222 COVID-19 vaccine. Each CDR3 is given without its conserved first and last residue.

TRBV6-5,ASTFTAQPQH
TRBV19,ASTWDRAGYGYT
TRBV6-2/TRBV6-3,ASSDGTFGREQF
TRBV13,ASSLLAGGQETQY
TRBV11-3,ASRRGAQAGNTIY
TRBV12-5,ATTGLGGRSSTDTQY
TRBV5-1,ASRTPGAHYEQY
TRBV30,AWSVNYEQY
TRBV30,AWGQGGEQY
TRBV3-1/TRBV3-2,ASSRRNSPLH
TRBV7-9,ATTPGGKVVEAF
TRBV4-3,ASSQLARAGELF
TRBV5-6,ASSSTGTGVWEQY
TRBV4-1,ASSSDNYFKNTIY
TRBV11-2,ASSRLAGPYNEQF
TRBV6-6,ASSHARIDGYT
TRBV11-1,ASSIHEGGIYEQY
TRBV5-3,ARSLSKGRSGNTIY
TRBV5-4,ASSSGYTDTQY
TRBV11-3,ASSHIGDYT
TRBV5-1,ASSLVWGPSYEQY
TRBV10-2,ASSDSPGTNEKLF
TRBV25-1,ASSPFPGLAGMNEQF
TRBV24-1,ATSDFEGTGKYEQY
TRBV6-1,ASSETVRQETQY
TRBV5-1,ASSLGQGMQPQH
TRBV5-1,ASSLVALGQSSGNTIY
TRBV4-3,ASSQGYSTTYEQY
TRBV2,ASSEAQGTRYNEQF
TRBV19,ASSIVGRSVYNEQF
TRBV10-2,ASSPSSREDEQY
TRBV11-2,ASSLTDSTDTQY
TRBV5-5,ASSLGLKGYTEAF
TRBV9,ASSVDGLADGYT
TRBV5-4,ASSLTPGLSRGEQY
TRBV2,ASSGGVSTDTQY
TRBV11-2,ASSFGETQY
TRBV11-3,ASSPPKGPRNTEAF
TRBV24-1,ATSDPYTEAF
TRBV11-2,ASSLQGGLRTGELF
TRBV7-2,ASSPEPGLAGNTGELF
TRBV15,ATSRQGTGNTIY
TRBV20-1,SAAGGSEQF
TRBV7-2,ASSLVSGGGRYNEQF
TRBV6-6,ASSYGMGYSNQPQH
TRBV5-4,ASSLRQIGDSPLH